Shown below are 2 T cell receptor beta chains from a single sample sequenced in a study of early T cells in non-severe SARS-CoV-2 infection. TCRdb called the 5' RACE reads again in MiXCR, with one record for every CDR3 protein. The sample shows 70,000 to 85,000 distinct CDR3 sequences, roughly 12% of them seen only once. Sequences were obtained from whole blood. The receptors originated from an adult who was a healthcare worker with PCR-confirmed SARS-CoV-2 infection or an uninfected control (not recorded which).

This clonotype was detected ten times or more. This chain connects TRBV18 to TRBJ1-3, with D maybe TRBD1 (6 bases). Germline V gene lookup returns CDR1 KGHSH and CDR2 LQKENI. CDR3 length: 17 residues. Trimming stripped 3 bases from V and 3 bases from J, with 18 bases between. Written as DNA, the CDR3 is TGTGCCAGCTCACCGTCGGCAGGGGCGTTCGGTGGAAACACCATATATTTT. It is translated as CASSPSAGAFGGNTIYF.

J is TRBJ2-7 and V is TRBV7-6; 10 bases agree with TRBD2. Germline lookup yields CDR1 SGHVS and CDR2 FNYEAQ. Trimming took 1 base from V and 6 from J; bases not matched to a gene: 9. This CDR3 contains 16 residues. The CDR3 DNA sequence: TGTGCCAGCAGCTTAGACGGGCTAGCGGGAGAATTCGAGCAGTACTTC. Encoded protein: CASSLDGLAGEFEQYF.